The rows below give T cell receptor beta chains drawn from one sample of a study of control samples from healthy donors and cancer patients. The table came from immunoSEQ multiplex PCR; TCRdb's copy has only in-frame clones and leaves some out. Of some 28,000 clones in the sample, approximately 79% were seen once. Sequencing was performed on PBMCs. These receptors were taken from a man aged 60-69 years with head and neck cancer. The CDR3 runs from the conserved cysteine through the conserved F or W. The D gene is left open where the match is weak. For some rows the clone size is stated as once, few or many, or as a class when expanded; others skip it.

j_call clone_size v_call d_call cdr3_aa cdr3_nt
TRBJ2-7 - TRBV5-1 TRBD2 CASSTQLAGAYEQYF TGCGCCAGCAGCACTCAACTAGCGGGCGCCTACGAGCAGTACTTC
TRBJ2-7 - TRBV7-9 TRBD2 CASSLASGSSTYEQYF TGTGCCAGCAGCTTAGCTAGCGGGAGTTCAACCTACGAGCAGTACTTC
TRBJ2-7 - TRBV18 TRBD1 CASSLTGVGYEQYF TGTGCCAGCTCCCTGACAGGGGTGGGTTACGAGCAGTACTTC
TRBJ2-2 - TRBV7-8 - CASSLERAGTGELFF TGTGCCAGCAGCCTTGAGAGGGCAGGCACCGGGGAGCTGTTTTTT
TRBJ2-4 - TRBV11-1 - CASSFSGRLAKNIQYF TGTGCCAGCAGCTTTAGCGGCAGATTAGCCAAAAACATTCAGTACTTC
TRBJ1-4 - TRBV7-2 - CASSSQISTNEKLFF TGTGCCAGCAGCTCGCAGATCTCAACTAATGAAAAACTGTTTTTT
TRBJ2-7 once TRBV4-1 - CASSQEGRGPYEQYF TGCGCCAGCAGCCAAGAAGGCAGGGGCCCCTACGAGCAGTACTTC
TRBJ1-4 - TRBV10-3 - CAISERGEKLFF TGTGCCATCAGTGAAAGGGGCGAAAAACTGTTTTTT
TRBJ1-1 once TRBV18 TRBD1 CASSPLGQAYMNTEAFF TGTGCCAGCTCACCACTTGGACAGGCCTACATGAACACTGAAGCTTTCTTT
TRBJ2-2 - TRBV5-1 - CASSLLVGARELFF TGCGCCAGCAGCTTGCTCGTGGGGGCCCGGGAGCTGTTTTTT
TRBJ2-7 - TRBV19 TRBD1 CASSTTGTYEQYF TGTGCCAGTAGTACGACAGGGACCTACGAGCAGTACTTC
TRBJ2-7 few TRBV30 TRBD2 CAWSVPSGTYEQYF TGTGCCTGGAGTGTACCAAGCGGGACTTACGAGCAGTACTTC
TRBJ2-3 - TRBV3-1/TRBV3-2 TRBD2 CASSLTLGGLAGEADTQYF TGTGCCAGCAGCCTCACCCTCGGCGGGCTAGCGGGAGAGGCAGATACGCAGTATTTT
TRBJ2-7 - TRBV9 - CASSASGWVGSEQYF TGTGCCAGCAGCGCCTCCGGTTGGGTTGGAAGCGAGCAGTACTTC
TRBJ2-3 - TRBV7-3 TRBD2 CASSLRLAGGQDTQYF TGTGCCAGCAGCTTAAGACTAGCGGGAGGGCAAGATACGCAGTATTTT
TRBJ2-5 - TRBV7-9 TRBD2 CASSPPPSGRQKETQYF TGTGCCAGCAGCCCCCCCCCTAGCGGGAGACAAAAAGAGACCCAGTACTTC
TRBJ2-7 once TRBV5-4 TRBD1 CASSVGTGSSYEQYF TGTGCCAGCAGCGTGGGGACAGGGTCGAGCTACGAGCAGTACTTC
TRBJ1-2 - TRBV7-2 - CASSLVDAVYGYTF TGTGCCAGCAGCTTAGTAGATGCCGTCTATGGCTACACCTTC
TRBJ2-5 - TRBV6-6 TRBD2 CASIQAGVIWETQYF TGTGCCAGCATTCAAGCGGGAGTTATTTGGGAGACCCAGTACTTC
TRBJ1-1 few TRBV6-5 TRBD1 CASGHRDRGIPEAFF TGTGCCAGCGGGCACCGGGACAGGGGGATCCCTGAAGCTTTCTTT
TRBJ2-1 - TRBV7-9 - CASSTGHYNEQFF TGTGCCAGCAGTACGGGACACTACAATGAGCAGTTCTTC
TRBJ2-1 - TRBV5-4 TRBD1 CASSLGRTGANEQFF TGTGCCAGCAGCTTGGGGCGGACAGGGGCCAATGAGCAGTTCTTC
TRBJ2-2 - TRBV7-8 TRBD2 CASSFSVRLAGSGELFF TGTGCCAGCAGCTTTTCTGTACGACTAGCGGGTTCCGGGGAGCTGTTTTTT
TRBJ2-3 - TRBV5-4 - CASSSGDGRTDTQYF TGTGCCAGCAGCTCGGGGGACGGACGCACAGATACGCAGTATTTT
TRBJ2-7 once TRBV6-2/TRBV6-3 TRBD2 CASTPVLAGDDNDEQYF TGTGCCAGCACCCCCGTACTAGCGGGAGATGACAACGACGAGCAGTACTTC
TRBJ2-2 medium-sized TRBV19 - CASIGGLGELFF TGTGCCAGTATCGGAGGGCTCGGGGAGCTGTTTTTT
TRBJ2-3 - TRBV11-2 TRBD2 CASSLPGGLDTQYF TGTGCCAGCAGCTTACCGGGAGGTTTGGATACGCAGTATTTT
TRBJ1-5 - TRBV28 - CASSFIGRASNQPQHF TGTGCCAGCAGTTTCATCGGCAGGGCGAGCAATCAGCCCCAGCATTTT
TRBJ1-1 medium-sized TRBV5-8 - CASSRGLRPNTEAFF TGTGCCAGCAGCCGAGGCCTCAGACCGAACACTGAAGCTTTCTTT
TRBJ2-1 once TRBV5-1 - CASSLTGSSYNEQFF TGCGCCAGCAGCTTGACAGGGAGCTCCTACAATGAGCAGTTCTTC
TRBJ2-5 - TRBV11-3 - CASSSSGRETQYF TGTGCCAGCAGCTCCTCAGGCAGGGAGACCCAGTACTTC
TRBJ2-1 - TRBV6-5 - CASSRDTYNEQFF TGTGCCAGCAGCCGGGACACCTACAATGAGCAGTTCTTC
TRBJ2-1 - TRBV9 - CASSVGQSIEQFF TGTGCCAGCAGCGTAGGGCAGTCAATTGAGCAGTTCTTC
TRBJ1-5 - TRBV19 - CASNTGLKQPQHF TGTGCCAGTAACACAGGGTTGAAGCAGCCCCAGCATTTT
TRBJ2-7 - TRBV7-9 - CASSRRGLGDDEQYF TGTGCCAGCAGCAGGAGAGGGCTGGGGGACGACGAGCAGTACTTC
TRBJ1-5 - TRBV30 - CAWTQGLGQPQHF TGTGCCTGGACACAGGGATTAGGTCAGCCCCAGCATTTT
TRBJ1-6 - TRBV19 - CASSELDRRNSPLHF TGTGCCAGTAGTGAACTCGACAGACGAAATTCACCCCTCCACTTT
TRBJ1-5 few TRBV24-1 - CATSSAENSNQPQHF TGTGCCACCAGTAGCGCAGAAAATAGCAATCAGCCCCAGCATTTT
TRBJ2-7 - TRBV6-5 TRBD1 CASRHRDSYEQYF TGTGCCAGCAGACACCGGGACAGTTACGAGCAGTACTTC